This TCR beta chain derives from a study of blood T cell repertoires in COVID-19. Study information: Samples of COVID-19 (acute and convalescent) were obtained from the United States, Italy and Spain. T cells, B-cell-depleted T cells, or PBMCs provided the cDNA or gDNA that served as material.

Per the original methods: The authors estimated nucleated cell counts from reference gene primer amplification. Profiling relied on immunoSEQ multiplex PCR, and the TCRdb table lists in-frame clones only, not all of them. V, J and clone size are taken as reported in that table, and D and trimming were inferred from the DNA itself. The sample shows about 170,000 clones, about four fifths of them seen only once. In this sample, this clone turned up a few times. The germline V gene encodes CDR1 KGHDR and CDR2 SFDVKD. There are 14 residues in the CDR3. V gave up 4 bases and J gave up 6 bases; unmatched junction bases: 7.

The source is a woman older than 75 with acute or convalescent COVID-19. Sequencing input: peripheral blood. The chain employs TRBV24-1 and TRBJ1-2; TRBD1 agrees at 7 bases. CDR3 DNA: TGTGCCACCAGTGACCTACAGGGGTTGGATGGCTACACCTTC. Encoded protein: CATSDLQGLDGYTF.